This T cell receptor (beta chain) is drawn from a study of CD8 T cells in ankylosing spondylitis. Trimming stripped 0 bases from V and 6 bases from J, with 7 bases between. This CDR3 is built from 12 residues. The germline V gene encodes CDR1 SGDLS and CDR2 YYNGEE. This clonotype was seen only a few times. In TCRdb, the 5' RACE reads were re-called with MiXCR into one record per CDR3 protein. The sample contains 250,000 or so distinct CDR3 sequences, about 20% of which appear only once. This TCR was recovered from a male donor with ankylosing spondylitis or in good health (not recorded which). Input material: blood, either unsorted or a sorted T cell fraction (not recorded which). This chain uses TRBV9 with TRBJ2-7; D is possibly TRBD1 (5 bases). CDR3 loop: CASSVEGVEQYF. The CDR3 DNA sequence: TGTGCCAGCAGCGTAGAAGGGGTCGAGCAGTACTTC.